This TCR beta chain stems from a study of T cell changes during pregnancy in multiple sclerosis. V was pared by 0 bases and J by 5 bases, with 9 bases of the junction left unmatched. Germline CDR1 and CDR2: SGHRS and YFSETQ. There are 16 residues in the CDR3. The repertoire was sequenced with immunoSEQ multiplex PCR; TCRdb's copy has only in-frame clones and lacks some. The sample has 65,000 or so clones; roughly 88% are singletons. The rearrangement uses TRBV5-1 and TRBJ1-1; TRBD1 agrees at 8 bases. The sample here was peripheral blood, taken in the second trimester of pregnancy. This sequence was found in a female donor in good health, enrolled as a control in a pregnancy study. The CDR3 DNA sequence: TGCGCCAGCAGCTTGGAGACAGGGGTAGGGAATACTGAAGCTTTCTTT. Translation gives CASSLETGVGNTEAFF. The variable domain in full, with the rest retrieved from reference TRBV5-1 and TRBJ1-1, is KAGVTQTPRYLIKTRGQQVTLSCSPISGHRSVSWYQQTPGQGLQFLFEYFSETQRNKGNFPGRFSGRQFSNSRSEMNVSTLELGDSALYLCASSLETGVGNTEAFFGQGTRLTVV.